A single sample is the source of the 13 T cell receptor beta chains below, sequenced in a study of cytomegalovirus exposure and HLA in healthy donors. 60 Vbeta and 13 Jbeta primers were used in PCR. The method was immunoSEQ multiplex PCR; TCRdb's version includes in-frame clones alone and lacks a portion of them. The table shows 150,000 to 200,000 clones, with almost 80% occurring only once. Sequencing was performed on PBMCs. The receptors stem from a woman aged 50 to 60 in good health and CMV-seronegative.

The chain combines TRBV5-1 with TRBJ2-3; D call uncertain. This CDR3 has 15 amino acids. Germline lookup yields CDR1 SGHRS and CDR2 YFSETQ. Trimming removed 0 bases at V and 0 bases at J, with 8 bases between. CDR3 sequence (DNA): TGCGCCAGCAGCTTGGTGGCGGCCAGCACAGATACGCAGTATTTT. Protein: CASSLVAASTDTQYF.

V usage is TRBV10-1 and J usage is TRBJ2-7, with D maybe TRBD2 (6 bases). V lost 0 bases to trimming and J lost 0 bases, with 21 bases between them. The germline V gene has CDR1 WNHNN and CDR2 SYGVQD (reference sequence). This CDR3 spans 19 amino acids. For the CDR3, the DNA is TGCGCCAGCAGTGAGTCGAGCCCCTTTATACAGGAGGGCTCCTACGAGCAGTACTTC. The encoded protein is CASSESSPFIQEGSYEQYF.

The genes are TRBV19 and TRBJ1-1, with D perhaps TRBD1 (5 bases). Germline-derived CDR1 and CDR2 are LNHDA and SQIVND (reference sequence). Deletions cut 2 bases from V and 4 bases from J, with 11 bases between. The CDR3 sequence is 14 residues long. The CDR3 DNA reads as TGTGCCAGTAGTATACAGGGTTACGGCACTGAAGCTTTCTTT. It yields the protein CASSIQGYGTEAFF.

The CDR3 here is CASSVGSGANRGNYGYTF. The CDR3 DNA is TGTGCCAGCAGCGTAGGTAGCGGAGCAAACAGAGGTAACTATGGCTACACCTTC. The chain combines TRBV9 with TRBJ1-2, with D unresolved. Germline V gene sequence: CDR1 SGDLS, CDR2 YYNGEE. V was cut by 0 bases and J by 1 base, with 19 bases left in between. This CDR3 has 18 amino acids.

The rearrangement joins TRBV6-1 to TRBJ2-3, with a possible D match to TRBD2 (5 bases). The V gene's germline CDR1 is MNHNS and CDR2 SASEGT. Trimming left V 6 bases short and J 6 bases short, with 13 bases between. The CDR3 runs to 13 residues. The CDR3 protein is CASSPDSGDTQYF. The DNA of the CDR3 is TGTGCCAGCAGCCCGGACTCGGGCGATACGCAGTATTTT.

The chain uses TRBV19 and TRBJ1-2; no clear D. This CDR3 region has 12 residues. V gave up 3 bases and J gave up 6 bases, with 8 bases separating them. Germline values: CDR1 LNHDA, CDR2 SQIVND (reference sequence). CDR3 protein: CASSMRANGYTF. The CDR3 nucleotides read TGTGCCAGTAGTATGAGGGCCAATGGCTACACCTTC.

The genes are TRBV10-3 and TRBJ2-1; D is possibly TRBD2 (6 bases). Germline CDR1 and CDR2: ENHRY and SYGVKD. V shed 6 bases and J shed 5 bases, with 20 bases lying between them. CDR3 length: 16 residues. The CDR3 loop is CAISLFSSGTNNEQFF. The CDR3 DNA is TGTGCCATCAGCCTCTTTAGTAGCGGAACTAACAATGAGCAGTTCTTC.

This clone was picked up one time. The gene calls are TRBV15 and TRBJ2-1, with D tentatively TRBD2 (6 bases). Germline V gives CDR1 LNHNV, CDR2 YYDKDF (reference sequence). Between the trimmed V and J ends, which lost 4 bases and 4 bases, there was a span of 11 bases. The CDR3 spans 14 residues. The CDR3 reads CATSKGGWYNEQFF. CDR3 coding DNA: TGTGCCACCAGCAAGGGAGGATGGTACAATGAGCAGTTCTTC.

V is TRBV6-1 and J is TRBJ1-2, with TRBD1 matching 7 bases. The germline V gene encodes CDR1 MNHNS and CDR2 SASEGT. V was clipped by 2 bases and J by 2 bases; unmatched bases: 8. This CDR3 is built from 16 residues. DNA for the CDR3: TGTGCCAGCAGTGAATTCCTCGGGACAGAGAACTATGGCTACACCTTC. Translation gives CASSEFLGTENYGYTF.

This chain connects TRBV6-6 to TRBJ1-2, with D perhaps TRBD1 (5 bases). Germline-derived CDR1 and CDR2 are MNHNY and SVGAGI (reference sequence). The CDR3 is 14 amino acids. The ends were cut back, 0 bases at V and 6 bases at J, with 11 bases in the middle. CDR3 in DNA: TGTGCCAGCAGTTACTCTTCCCCGGGGGATGGCTACACCTTC. It encodes CASSYSSPGDGYTF.

V gene TRBV21-1 combines with J gene TRBJ1-4; the listed D gene, TRBD1, was not tested against the DNA. TRBV21-1 is assigned pseudogene status. This CDR3 has 17 amino acids. The CDR3 is CASSTPTALATNEKLFF. CDR3 nucleotides: TGTGCCAGCAGCACCCCGACAGCGTTAGCAACTAATGAAAAACTGTTTTTT.

The rearrangement joins TRBV27 to TRBJ2-5, with TRBD2 matching 7 bases. CDR1 is MNHEY, CDR2 SMNVEV, per germline (reference sequence). V gave up 2 bases and J gave up 8 bases; unmatched junction bases: 14. This CDR3 is built from 16 residues. The CDR3 DNA reads as TGTGCCAGCAGTTTAATGCGGGAGAGAGGGAGTGACACCCAGTACTTC. Amino acid sequence: CASSLMRERGSDTQYF.

The V and J genes are TRBV11-2 and TRBJ2-7, with D uncertain. V dropped 6 bases and J dropped 3 bases, with 15 bases sitting between them. Germline CDR1 SGHAT, CDR2 FQNNGV. The CDR3 has 14 amino acids. CDR3 nucleotide sequence: TGTGCCAGCAGTCCCCTTAGGCAGGACTACGAGCAGTACTTC. It translates to CASSPLRQDYEQYF. Drawing the rest from reference TRBV11-2 and TRBJ2-7, the complete variable domain is EAGVAQSPRYKIIEKRQSVAFWCNPISGHATLYWYQQILGQGPKLLIQFQNNGVVDDSQLPKDRFSAERLKGVDSTLKIQPAKLEDSAVYLCASSPLRQDYEQYFGPGTRLTVT.